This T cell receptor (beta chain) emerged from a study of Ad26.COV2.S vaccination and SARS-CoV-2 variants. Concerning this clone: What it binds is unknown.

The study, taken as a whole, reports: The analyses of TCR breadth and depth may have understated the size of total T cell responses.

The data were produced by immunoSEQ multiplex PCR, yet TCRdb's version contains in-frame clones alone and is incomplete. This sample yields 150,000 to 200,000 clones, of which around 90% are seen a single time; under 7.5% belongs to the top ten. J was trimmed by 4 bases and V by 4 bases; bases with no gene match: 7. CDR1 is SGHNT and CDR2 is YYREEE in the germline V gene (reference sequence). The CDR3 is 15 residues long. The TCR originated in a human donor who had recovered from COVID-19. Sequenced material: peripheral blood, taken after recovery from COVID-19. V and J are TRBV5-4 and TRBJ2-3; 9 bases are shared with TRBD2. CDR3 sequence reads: CASSQAGGFSDTQYF. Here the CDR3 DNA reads TGTGCCAGCAGCCAAGCGGGAGGTTTTTCAGATACGCAGTATTTT. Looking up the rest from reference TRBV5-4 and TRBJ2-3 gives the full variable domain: ETGVTQSPTHLIKTRGQQVTLRCSSQSGHNTVSWYQQALGQGPQFIFQYYREEENGRGNFPPRFSGLQFPNYSSELNVNALELDDSALYLCASSQAGGFSDTQYFGPGTRLTVL.